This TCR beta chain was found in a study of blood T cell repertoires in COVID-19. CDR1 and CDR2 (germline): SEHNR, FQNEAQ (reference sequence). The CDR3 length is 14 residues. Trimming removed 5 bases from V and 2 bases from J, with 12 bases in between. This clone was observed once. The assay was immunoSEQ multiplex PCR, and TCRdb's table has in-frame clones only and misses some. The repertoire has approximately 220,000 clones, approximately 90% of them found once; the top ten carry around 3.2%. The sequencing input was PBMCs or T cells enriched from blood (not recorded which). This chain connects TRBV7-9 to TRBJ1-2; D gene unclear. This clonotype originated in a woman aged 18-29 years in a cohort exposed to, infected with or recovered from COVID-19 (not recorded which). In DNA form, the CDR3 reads TGTGCCAGCAGCCCTGGACTTCTGAACTATGGCTACACCTTC. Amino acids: CASSPGLLNYGYTF.